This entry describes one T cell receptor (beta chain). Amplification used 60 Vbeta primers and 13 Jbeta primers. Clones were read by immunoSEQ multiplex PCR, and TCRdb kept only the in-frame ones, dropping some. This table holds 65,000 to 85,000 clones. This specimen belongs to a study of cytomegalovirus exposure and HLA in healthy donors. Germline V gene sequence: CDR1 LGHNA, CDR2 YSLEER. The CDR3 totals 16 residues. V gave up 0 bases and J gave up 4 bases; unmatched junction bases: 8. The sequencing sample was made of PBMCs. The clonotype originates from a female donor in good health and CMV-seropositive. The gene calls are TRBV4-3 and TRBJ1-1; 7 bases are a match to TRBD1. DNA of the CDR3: TGCGCCAGCAGCCAAGACGCGGCAGGGGGACCCACTGAAGCTTTCTTT. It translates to CASSQDAAGGPTEAFF.